This T cell receptor beta chain originates from a study of CD8 T cells in ankylosing spondylitis. Regarding the study as a whole: Disease-linked clones were found to be CD8+ and relatively rare in peripheral blood. For ankylosing spondylitis blood, a TCR beta motif of about 8 highly homologous variants appeared characteristic. The study looked at matched synovial fluid samples from ankylosing spondylitis patients. Disease-linked clones were reported to be significantly enriched there.

Points on this clonotype: Its antigen is unidentified.

Using quantitative 5'-RACE with molecular barcodes, the authors made TCR beta libraries. TCRdb re-analysed the 5' RACE reads in MiXCR, keeping a single row per CDR3 protein. In the table there are approximately 290,000 distinct CDR3 sequences, more than 20% of which are singletons. The sequenced material came from blood, either unsorted or a sorted T cell fraction (not recorded which). The TCR originated in a female donor with ankylosing spondylitis or in good health (not recorded which).

The CDR3 is CASSLGLQGSSNQPQHF. The CDR3 nucleotides are TGTGCCAGCAGCTTAGGACTGCAGGGGTCCAGCAATCAGCCCCAGCATTTT. The chain has TRBV7-2 and TRBJ1-5; D possibly corresponds to TRBD1 (6 bases). V was cut by 1 base and J by 1 base, with 14 bases left in between. This CDR3 is 17 amino acids long. The V gene's germline CDR1 is SGHTA and CDR2 FQGNSA. Full variable domain (outside the CDR3, taken from reference TRBV7-2 and TRBJ1-5): GAGVSQSPSNKVTEKGKDVELRCDPISGHTALYWYRQSLGQGLEFLIYFQGNSAPDKSGLPSDRFSAERTGGSVSTLTIQRTQQEDSAVYLCASSLGLQGSSNQPQHFGDGTRLSIL.